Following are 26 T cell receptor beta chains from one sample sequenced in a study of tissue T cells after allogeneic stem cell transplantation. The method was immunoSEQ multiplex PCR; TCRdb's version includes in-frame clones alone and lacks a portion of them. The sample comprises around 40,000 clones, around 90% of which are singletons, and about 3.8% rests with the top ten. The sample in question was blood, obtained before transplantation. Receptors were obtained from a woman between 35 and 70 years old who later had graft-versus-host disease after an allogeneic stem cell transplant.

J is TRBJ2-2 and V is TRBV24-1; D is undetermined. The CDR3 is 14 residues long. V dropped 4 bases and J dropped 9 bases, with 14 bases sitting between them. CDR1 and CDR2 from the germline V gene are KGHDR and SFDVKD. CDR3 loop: CATSDRLGVRELFF. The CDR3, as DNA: TGTGCCACCAGTGACCGACTCGGAGTGAGGGAGCTGTTTTTT.

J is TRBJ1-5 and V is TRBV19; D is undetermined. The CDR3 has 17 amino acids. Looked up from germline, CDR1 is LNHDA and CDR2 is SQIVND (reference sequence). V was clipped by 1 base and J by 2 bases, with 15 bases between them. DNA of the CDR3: TGTGCCAGTAGTATAGTTAGAGGGCCCGAAGGCAATCAGCCCCAGCATTTT. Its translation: CASSIVRGPEGNQPQHF.

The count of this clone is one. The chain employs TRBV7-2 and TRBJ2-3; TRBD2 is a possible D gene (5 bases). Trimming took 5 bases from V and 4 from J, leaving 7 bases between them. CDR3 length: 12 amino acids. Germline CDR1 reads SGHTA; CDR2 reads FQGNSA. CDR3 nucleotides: TGTGCCAGCAGCCAGAGGGCAGATACGCAGTATTTT. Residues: CASSQRADTQYF.

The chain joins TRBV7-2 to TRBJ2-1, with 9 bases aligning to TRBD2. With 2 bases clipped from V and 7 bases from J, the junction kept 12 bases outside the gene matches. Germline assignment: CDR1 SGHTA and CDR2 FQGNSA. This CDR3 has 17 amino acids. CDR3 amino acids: CASSLSSGRLGGNEQFF. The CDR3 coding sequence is TGTGCCAGCAGCTTATCCAGCGGGAGGCTTGGAGGGAATGAGCAGTTCTTC.

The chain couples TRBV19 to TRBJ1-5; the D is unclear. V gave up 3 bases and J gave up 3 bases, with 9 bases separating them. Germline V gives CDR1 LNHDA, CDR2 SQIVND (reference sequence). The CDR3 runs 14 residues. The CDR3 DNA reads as TGTGCCAGTAGTATCGCAGCGATCAATCAGCCCCAGCATTTT. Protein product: CASSIAAINQPQHF.

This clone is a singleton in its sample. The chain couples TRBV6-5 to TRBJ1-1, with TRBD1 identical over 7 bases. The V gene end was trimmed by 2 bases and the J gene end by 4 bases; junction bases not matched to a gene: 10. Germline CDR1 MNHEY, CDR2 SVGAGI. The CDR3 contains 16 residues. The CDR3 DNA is TGTGCCAGCAGTTACGGCCTGACAGGGCCCGGCACTGAAGCTTTCTTT. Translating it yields CASSYGLTGPGTEAFF.

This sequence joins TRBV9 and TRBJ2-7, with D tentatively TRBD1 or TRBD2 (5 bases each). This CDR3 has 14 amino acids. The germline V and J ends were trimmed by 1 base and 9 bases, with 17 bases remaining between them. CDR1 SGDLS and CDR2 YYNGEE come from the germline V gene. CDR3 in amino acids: CASSVRDQSPTQYF. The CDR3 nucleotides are TGTGCCAGCAGCGTACGGGACCAGTCCCCAACGCAGTACTTC.

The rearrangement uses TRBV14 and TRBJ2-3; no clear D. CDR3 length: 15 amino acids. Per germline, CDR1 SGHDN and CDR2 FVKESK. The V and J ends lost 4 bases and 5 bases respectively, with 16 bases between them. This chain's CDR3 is CASSPKSGLEDTQYF. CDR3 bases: TGTGCCAGCAGCCCTAAATCCGGGCTGGAAGATACGCAGTATTTT.

The CDR3 sequence is CASSLVAAGFNSPLHF. The CDR3 bases are TGTGCCAGCAGCTTAGTAGCTGCAGGGTTTAATTCACCCCTCCACTTT. The chain links TRBV7-2 to TRBJ1-6; D perhaps matches TRBD1 (5 bases). Per germline, CDR1 SGHTA and CDR2 FQGNSA. V was cut by 1 base and J by 6 bases, with 13 bases left in between. The CDR3 contains 16 residues.

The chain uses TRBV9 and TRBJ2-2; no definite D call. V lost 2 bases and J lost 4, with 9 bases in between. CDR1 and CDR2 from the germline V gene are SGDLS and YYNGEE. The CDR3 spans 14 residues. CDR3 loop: CASSVGRLTGELFF. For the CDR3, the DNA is TGTGCCAGCAGCGTGGGCAGACTCACCGGGGAGCTGTTTTTT.

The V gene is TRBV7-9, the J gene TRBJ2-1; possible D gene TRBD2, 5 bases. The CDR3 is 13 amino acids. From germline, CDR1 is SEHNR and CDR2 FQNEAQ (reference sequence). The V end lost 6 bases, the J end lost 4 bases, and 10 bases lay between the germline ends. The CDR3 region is CASSVGDYNEQFF. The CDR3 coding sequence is TGTGCCAGCAGTGTCGGGGATTACAATGAGCAGTTCTTC. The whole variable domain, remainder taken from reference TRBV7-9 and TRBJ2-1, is DTGVSQNPRHKITKRGQNVTFRCDPISEHNRLYWYRQTLGQGPEFLTYFQNEAQLEKSRLLSDRFSAERPKGSFSTLEIQRTEQGDSAMYLCASSVGDYNEQFFGPGTRLTVL.

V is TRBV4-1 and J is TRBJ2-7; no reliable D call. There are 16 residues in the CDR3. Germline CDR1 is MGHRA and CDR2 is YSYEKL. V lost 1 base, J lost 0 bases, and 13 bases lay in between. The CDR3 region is CASSQVLAVASYEQYF. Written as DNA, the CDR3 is TGCGCCAGCAGCCAAGTGCTTGCAGTGGCCTCCTACGAGCAGTACTTC.

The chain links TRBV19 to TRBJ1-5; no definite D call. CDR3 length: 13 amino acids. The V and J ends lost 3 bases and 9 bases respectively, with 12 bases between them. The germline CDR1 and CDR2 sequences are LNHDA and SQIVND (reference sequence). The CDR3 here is CASSINLSGPQHF. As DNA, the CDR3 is TGTGCCAGTAGTATTAACTTGTCGGGGCCCCAGCATTTT.

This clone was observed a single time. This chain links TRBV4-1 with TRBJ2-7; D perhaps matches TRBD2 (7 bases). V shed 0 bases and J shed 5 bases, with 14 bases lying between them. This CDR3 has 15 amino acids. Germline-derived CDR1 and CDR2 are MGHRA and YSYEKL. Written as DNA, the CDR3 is TGCGCCAGCAGCCAAGATGGTAGGGGGAGGGACGAGCAGTACTTC. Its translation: CASSQDGRGRDEQYF.

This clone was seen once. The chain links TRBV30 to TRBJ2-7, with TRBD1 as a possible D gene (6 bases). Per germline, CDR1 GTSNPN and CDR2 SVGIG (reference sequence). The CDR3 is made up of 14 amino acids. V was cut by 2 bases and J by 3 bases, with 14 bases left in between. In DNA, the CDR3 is TGTGCCTGGAGTCCTACGGACAGATACTACGAGCAGTACTTC. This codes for CAWSPTDRYYEQYF.

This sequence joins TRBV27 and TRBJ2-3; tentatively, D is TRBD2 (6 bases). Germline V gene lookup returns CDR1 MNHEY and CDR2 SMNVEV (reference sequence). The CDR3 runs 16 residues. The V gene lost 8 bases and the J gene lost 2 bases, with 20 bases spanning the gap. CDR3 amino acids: CASGDLPGPHTDTQYF. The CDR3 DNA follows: TGTGCCAGCGGGGACTTACCGGGACCACACACAGATACGCAGTATTTT.

CDR3 sequence: CASLRRQERNQPQHF. The CDR3, as DNA: TGTGCCTCCCTGAGACGACAGGAGCGCAATCAGCCCCAGCATTTT. The rearrangement joins TRBV6-5 to TRBJ1-5, with D possibly being TRBD1 (6 bases). This CDR3 has 15 residues. V was trimmed by 11 bases and J by 2 bases, leaving 19 bases between them. Germline V CDR1 and CDR2: MNHEY, SVGAGI.

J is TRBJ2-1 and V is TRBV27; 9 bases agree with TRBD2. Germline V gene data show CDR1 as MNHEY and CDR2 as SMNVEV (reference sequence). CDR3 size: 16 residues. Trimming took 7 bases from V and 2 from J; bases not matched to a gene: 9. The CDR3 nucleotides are TGTGCCAGCAATCCGGCGGGGGGGAGGACCTACAATGAGCAGTTCTTC. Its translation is CASNPAGGRTYNEQFF.

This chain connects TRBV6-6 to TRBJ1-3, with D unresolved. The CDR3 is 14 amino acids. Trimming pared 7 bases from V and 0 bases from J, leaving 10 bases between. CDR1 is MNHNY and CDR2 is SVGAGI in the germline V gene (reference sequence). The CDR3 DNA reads TGTGCCAGCACCGTCACACTCTCTGGAAACACCATATATTTT. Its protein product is CASTVTLSGNTIYF.

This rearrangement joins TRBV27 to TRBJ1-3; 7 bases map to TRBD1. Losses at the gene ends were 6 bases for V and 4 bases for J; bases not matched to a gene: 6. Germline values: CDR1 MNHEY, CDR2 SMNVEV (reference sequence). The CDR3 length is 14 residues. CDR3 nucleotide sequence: TGTGCCAGCAGCTCCCCGGACAGGGGAAACACCATATATTTT. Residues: CASSSPDRGNTIYF.

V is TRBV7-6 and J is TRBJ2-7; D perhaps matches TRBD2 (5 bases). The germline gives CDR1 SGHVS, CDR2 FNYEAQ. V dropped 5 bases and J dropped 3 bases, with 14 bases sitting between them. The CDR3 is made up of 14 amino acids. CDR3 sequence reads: CASSQLDGGYEQYF. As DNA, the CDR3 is TGTGCCAGCAGCCAACTGGACGGAGGCTACGAGCAGTACTTC.

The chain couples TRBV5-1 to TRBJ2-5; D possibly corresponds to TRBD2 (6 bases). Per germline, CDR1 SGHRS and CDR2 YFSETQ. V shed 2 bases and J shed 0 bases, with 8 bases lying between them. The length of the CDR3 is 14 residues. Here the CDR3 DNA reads TGCGCCAGCAGCTTCAGGGAGGACCAAGAGACCCAGTACTTC. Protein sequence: CASSFREDQETQYF.

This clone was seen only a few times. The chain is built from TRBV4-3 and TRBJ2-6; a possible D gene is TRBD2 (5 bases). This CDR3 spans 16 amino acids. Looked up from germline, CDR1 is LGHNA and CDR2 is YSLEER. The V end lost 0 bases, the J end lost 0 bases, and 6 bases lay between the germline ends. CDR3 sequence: CASSQDGSSGANVLTF. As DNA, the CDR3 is TGCGCCAGCAGCCAAGATGGGAGCTCTGGGGCCAACGTCCTGACTTTC.

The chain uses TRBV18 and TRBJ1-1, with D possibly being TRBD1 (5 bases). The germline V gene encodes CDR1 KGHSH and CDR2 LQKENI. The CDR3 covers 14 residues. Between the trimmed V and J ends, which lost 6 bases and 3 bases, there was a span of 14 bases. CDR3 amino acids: CASSPTGGDTEAFF. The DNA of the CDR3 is TGTGCCAGCTCCCCTACGGGAGGGGACACTGAAGCTTTCTTT. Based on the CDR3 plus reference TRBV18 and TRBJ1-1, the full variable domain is NAGVMQNPRHLVRRRGQEARLRCSPMKGHSHVYWYRQLPEEGLKFMVYLQKENIIDESGMPKERFSAEFPKEGPSILRIQQVVRGDSAAYFCASSPTGGDTEAFFGQGTRLTVV.

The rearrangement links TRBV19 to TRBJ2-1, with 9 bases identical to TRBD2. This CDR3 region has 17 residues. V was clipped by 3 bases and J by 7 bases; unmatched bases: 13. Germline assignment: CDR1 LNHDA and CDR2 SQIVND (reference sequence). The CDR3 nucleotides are TGTGCCAGTAGTATTTTCTCGCGGGAGGGCCGACGGAATGAGCAGTTCTTC. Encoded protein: CASSIFSREGRRNEQFF.

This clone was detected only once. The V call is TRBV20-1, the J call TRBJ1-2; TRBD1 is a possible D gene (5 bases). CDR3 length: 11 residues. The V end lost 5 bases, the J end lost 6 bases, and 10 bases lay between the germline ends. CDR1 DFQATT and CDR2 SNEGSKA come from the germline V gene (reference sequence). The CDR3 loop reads CSAGGSHGYTF. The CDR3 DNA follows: TGCAGTGCTGGGGGGTCTCATGGCTACACCTTC.